A single T cell receptor beta chain is shown here with its context. No cognate antigen has been identified for it. Base qualities are not provided; no much larger clone lies one nucleotide away. The trial excluded patients who had a history of autoimmune disease or who were on systemic immunosuppression. Peripheral blood for TCR sequencing was drawn from every dose cohort at baseline, at cycle 4 day 1 and at cycle 7 day 1. Samples were obtained from an open-label, multicenter, first-in-human phase I dose-escalation trial of ivuxolimab. The trial enrolled adults with locally advanced or metastatic head and neck squamous cell, hepatocellular, melanoma or renal cell carcinoma. Before TCR sequencing, CD4+ T cells and CD8+ T cells from peripheral blood were sorted into separate populations. These data are taken from a study of OX40 agonist ivuxolimab in advanced cancers. Turning to the overall study: Ivuxolimab, which targeted the costimulatory receptor OX40 (CD134), was an agonistic, fully human IgG2 monoclonal antibody. Intravenous ivuxolimab was administered to patients every 2 weeks at six dose levels: 0.01, 0.1, 0.3, 1.5, 3 and 10 mg/kg. Among the approximately 54 dose-escalation patients, some 20 had hepatocellular carcinoma, roughly 15 melanoma, 9 renal cell carcinoma and 9 head and neck cancer. In the dose-escalation cohort, roughly 82% of patients were male, and the mean age was roughly 60 years with a range of about 20 to 80. Patients were allowed to have had prior anti-PD-1, anti-PD-L1 or anti-CTLA-4 therapy, and 40% of the dose-escalation patients had previously received checkpoint inhibitors. Partial responses occurred in three dose-escalation patients, of whom one had hepatocellular carcinoma and two had cutaneous melanoma. The point of sequencing TCRbeta in the periphery was to test whether ivuxolimab changed TCR sequence diversity and drove clonal T-cell expansion. The paper covers the monotherapy dose-escalation part of the phase I ivuxolimab trial, which included N of about 50 patients. Broad study findings and their caveats: Low levels of normalized T-cell clonal expansion were also seen in some nonresponding patients. After ivuxolimab, more expanded clones were found on average in CD8+ T cells than in CD4+ T cells. At doses of 0.1 to 3.0 mg/kg, clonal expansion of both CD4+ and CD8+ T cells in blood was seen between baseline and week 6. In the 0.1-3.0 mg/kg groups, partial responders were among the patients with the lowest normalized peripheral clonal expansion, particularly in CD8+ T cells. The antigen specificity of the peripheral T cells that underwent clonal expansion was not determined.

Inclusive of the bounding cysteine and phenylalanine, the CDR3 is 18 residues long. The DNA shown is the 54-base CDR3, in frame from base 1. Trimming accounts for 5 bases at V and 0 bases at J, while the number of junction bases matched to no gene is 10. Per the germline V gene (reference sequence), LNHDA is the CDR1 and SQIVND is the CDR2. Genomic DNA was isolated from the sorted cells so that the TCRbeta CDR3 region could be sequenced. The immunoSEQ Assay was used for sequencing of TCRbeta CDR3 regions. Sourced from immuneACCESS, this table was stored by TCRdb with only in-frame sequences that have V and J called. A share of the clones is absent; for the studies checked, an unresolved V gene accounts for under half, and the remainder has no known explanation. The sample profile shows around 80,000 clones; more than 85% of them were found once. 2.3% of the sample belongs to the ten largest clones.

This receptor was identified in an adult with an advanced solid tumor such as melanoma, head and neck, liver or kidney cancer. Sequencing used CD4+ or CD8+ T cells sorted from blood, obtained in a trial of the OX40 agonist ivuxolimab. The sequence is built from TRBV19 and TRBJ2-6, and 7 bases in between align with TRBD1. In nucleotides, the sequence is TGTGCCAGTAGTTCCCGACAGGGTACCTTCTCTGGGGCCAACGTCCTGACTTTC. Its translation reads: CASSSRQGTFSGANVLTF. This CDR3, with the reference TRBV19 and TRBJ2-6 proteins standing in past its ends, gives the full variable domain DGGITQSPKYLFRKEGQNVTLSCEQNLNHDAMYWYRQDPGQGLRLIYYSQIVNDFQKGDIAEGYSVSREKKESFPLTVTSAQKNPTAFYLCASSSRQGTFSGANVLTFGAGSRLTVL.